The rows below give T cell receptor beta chains drawn from one sample of a study of cytomegalovirus exposure and HLA in healthy donors. Assay used: immunoSEQ multiplex PCR; TCRdb lists only in-frame clones, some missing. The sample gives 110,000 to 150,000 clones, roughly 85% of which show up once; nearly 3.5% is in the top ten. The sequencing input was PBMCs. The receptor set was obtained from a male donor in good health and CMV-seronegative. CDR3s leave out the opening cysteine and the closing phenylalanine or tryptophan.

V: TRBV5-1
J: TRBJ2-7
CDR3: ASSLYGYEQY

V: TRBV27
J: TRBJ2-7
CDR3: ASSLGQGPRRGDEQY

V: TRBV6-1
J: TRBJ2-3
CDR3: ASSEGPGADTQY

V: TRBV5-1
J: TRBJ2-1
CDR3: ASSSTGRRNEQF

V: TRBV5-1
J: -
CDR3: ASSLYPTPYEQY

V: TRBV10-3
J: TRBJ2-5
CDR3: AISLGAETQY

V: TRBV2
J: TRBJ1-1
CDR3: ASRGLLPNTEAF

V: TRBV27
J: TRBJ2-7
CDR3: ASSPWEERVTTLEQY

V: TRBV2
J: TRBJ1-4
CDR3: ASKKQGGNEKLF

V: TRBV27
J: TRBJ1-4
CDR3: ASRKHREAGTEKLF

V: TRBV19
J: TRBJ2-1
CDR3: ASSVNSGGYYNEQF

V: TRBV7-8
J: TRBJ2-7
CDR3: ASSTPGQDSYEQY